The 16 T cell receptor beta chains reported below all come from one sample, sequenced in a study of T cell responses to AZD1222 COVID-19 vaccine. Generated by immunoSEQ multiplex PCR, the TCRdb table keeps only in-frame clones and is missing some. The table lists 180,000 or so clones, about nine tenths of them singletons. The sample consisted of peripheral blood, taken 28 days after the second AZD1222 dose. The source is an adult who received the AZD1222 COVID-19 vaccine.

The chain combines TRBV6-5 with TRBJ1-1, with D perhaps TRBD1 (6 bases). V was clipped by 6 bases and J by 8 bases, with 16 bases between them. CDR1 and CDR2 (germline): MNHEY, SVGAGI. CDR3 size: 13 residues. The CDR3 is CASSGQHSSEAFF. The CDR3 DNA follows: TGTGCCAGCAGCGGACAGCACAGCTCAGAAGCTTTCTTT.

The rearrangement joins TRBV6-6 to TRBJ1-2; the match to TRBD1 covers 11 bases. Germline V CDR1 and CDR2: MNHNY, SVGAGI (reference sequence). J lost 7 bases, V lost 7 bases, and 11 bases had no gene match. The CDR3 contains 15 residues. The CDR3 DNA reads as TGTGCCAGCACGTCCGGGACAGGGGGATATTTTGGCTACACCTTC. Its translation: CASTSGTGGYFGYTF.

The J gene is TRBJ2-2, the V gene TRBV19, with 8 bases that match TRBD2. The CDR3 has 12 residues. Trimming at V came to 8 bases and at J to 11 bases, leaving 7 bases not matched to a gene. CDR1 and CDR2 (germline): LNHDA, SQIVND (reference sequence). CDR3 coding DNA: TGTGCCAGTTGTAACCGGGAGGGAGAGCTGTTTTTT. It yields the protein CASCNREGELFF.

In this sample, this clone turned up a few times. The chain joins TRBV7-3 to TRBJ2-2, with D perhaps TRBD2 (6 bases). Between the trimmed V and J ends, which lost 1 base and 0 bases, there was a span of 9 bases. There are 16 residues in the CDR3. Germline values: CDR1 SGHTA, CDR2 FQGTGA. Here the CDR3 DNA reads TGTGCCAGCAGCTTAAATAGCGGAACGAACACCGGGGAGCTGTTTTTT. Its protein product is CASSLNSGTNTGELFF.

The chain combines TRBV5-1 with TRBJ2-5; TRBD1 is a possible D gene (7 bases). Germline V gene data show CDR1 as SGHRS and CDR2 as YFSETQ. Trimming took off 4 bases at V and 0 bases at J, with 16 bases between the two ends. The CDR3 is 16 residues long. CDR3 bases: TGCGCCAGCAGCGGGGGAGGACAGGCGTACCAAGAGACCCAGTACTTC. Its protein is CASSGGGQAYQETQYF.

A single count supports this clone. V gene TRBV3-1 (or the pseudogene TRBV3-2) combines with J gene TRBJ2-5; TRBD2 matches at 12 bases. The J segment lost 0 bases and the V segment lost 4 bases, leaving 6 bases of the junction unmatched. Germline V lookup: CDR1 LGHDT, CDR2 YNNKEL (reference sequence). The CDR3 has 17 amino acids. The CDR3 coding sequence is TGTGCCAGCAGCCGACTAGCGGGGGCGAGGTACCAAGAGACCCAGTACTTC. It yields the protein CASSRLAGARYQETQYF.

The J gene is TRBJ1-4, the V gene TRBV18, with unresolved D. Trimming removed 3 bases at V and 4 bases at J, with 9 bases between. Per the germline V gene, CDR1 is KGHSH and CDR2 is LQKENI. CDR3 size: 14 residues. The CDR3 bases are TGTGCCAGCTCACCTTCCGGTAATAATGAAAAACTGTTTTTT. Amino acid sequence: CASSPSGNNEKLFF.

CDR3 coding DNA: TGTGCCAGCAGTTACTCAGGCGGGATTGGTGAAAAACTGTTTTTT. Amino acid sequence: CASSYSGGIGEKLFF. This rearrangement joins TRBV6-2 or TRBV6-3 to TRBJ1-4; the D is unclear. V dropped 0 bases and J dropped 7 bases, with 12 bases sitting between them. The CDR3 extends over 15 amino acids. CDR1 is MNHEY and CDR2 is SVGEGT in the germline V gene.

This rearrangement joins TRBV12-3 or TRBV12-4 to TRBJ1-6; no firm D call. The CDR3 loop spans 13 amino acids. V lost 5 bases to trimming and J lost 6 bases, with 8 bases between them. The CDR3 spells CASSLGSNSPLHF. Written as DNA, the CDR3 is TGTGCCAGCAGTCTCGGATCTAATTCACCCCTCCACTTT.

The chain carries TRBV15 and TRBJ2-6, with D possibly TRBD1 on 8 matching bases. V lost 3 bases and J lost 0, with 18 bases in between. The CDR3 runs 19 residues. CDR1 is LNHNV, CDR2 YYDKDF, per germline (reference sequence). The CDR3, as DNA: TGTGCCACCAGCAGGGAAGACACAGGGGGGGCCTCTGGGGCCAACGTCCTGACTTTC. The encoded protein is CATSREDTGGASGANVLTF.

The chain uses TRBV2 and TRBJ2-3; 7 nucleotides agree with TRBD2. CDR3 length: 15 residues. V lost 5 bases to trimming and J lost 4 bases; unmatched junction nucleotides: 9. The germline V gene encodes CDR1 SNHLY and CDR2 FYNNEI. DNA for the CDR3: TGTGCCAGCAGTTGGAAAGCGGGAACGGCAGATACGCAGTATTTT. Translating it yields CASSWKAGTADTQYF.

The V call is TRBV12-3 or TRBV12-4, the J call TRBJ2-2; D is perhaps TRBD1 (5 bases). Trimming removed 8 bases from V and 2 bases from J, with 9 bases in between. There are 13 residues in the CDR3. The CDR3 DNA reads TGTGCCAGCGGGGCGAGCAACACCGGGGAGCTGTTTTTT. Its translation: CASGASNTGELFF.

The chain employs TRBV27 and TRBJ1-6; TRBD1 agrees at 8 bases. V lost 5 bases and J lost 9; bases outside the gene matches: 12. CDR1 and CDR2 (germline): MNHEY, SMNVEV (reference sequence). The CDR3 runs 16 residues. Written as DNA, the CDR3 is TGTGCCAGCAGTCCAAGTCCCCTACAGGGGGGTTCACCCCTCCACTTT. Translating it yields CASSPSPLQGGSPLHF.

The chain joins TRBV28 to TRBJ2-7; weak D call: TRBD1 (6 bases). Looked up from germline, CDR1 is MDHEN and CDR2 is SYDVKM. The CDR3 runs to 15 residues. V was cut by 6 bases and J by 6 bases, with 21 bases left in between. This CDR3 reads CASSLQGTPSGEQYF. The CDR3 DNA reads TGTGCCAGCAGCTTACAGGGTACCCCGTCTGGCGAGCAGTACTTC.

The chain uses TRBV7-3 and TRBJ2-1; 10 nucleotides agree with TRBD1. The CDR3 is made up of 13 amino acids. V lost 2 bases, J lost 13 bases, and 5 bases stayed unmatched. Germline V CDR1 and CDR2: SGHTA, FQGTGA. CDR3 bases: TGTGCCAGCAGCTTATTAGGGACAGGGGAACAGTTCTTC. This sequence encodes CASSLLGTGEQFF.

The chain carries TRBV18 and TRBJ1-4, with D possibly matching TRBD1 (5 bases). Germline assignment: CDR1 KGHSH and CDR2 LQKENI. The CDR3 length is 15 residues. V was cut by 6 bases and J by 5 bases, with 16 bases left in between. In DNA, the CDR3 is TGTGCCAGCTCCCCGAACAGGAGTACAAATGAAAAACTGTTTTTT. Translating gives CASSPNRSTNEKLFF.